This is a list of T cell receptor beta chains from one sample in a study of cytomegalovirus exposure and HLA in healthy donors. Clones were read by immunoSEQ multiplex PCR, and TCRdb kept only the in-frame ones, dropping some. The table has around 70,000 clones, about 90% seen once. The sequencing sample was made of PBMCs. The receptors derive from a man aged 18 to 29 in good health and CMV-seronegative. Both conserved end residues are part of each CDR3. D genes are given only for firm matches. The size field is filled for only some rows; it gives once, few, many or a size class.

j_gene: TRBJ1-1
v_gene: TRBV7-3
abundance: -
d_gene: -
CDR3nt: TGTGCCAGCAGCTTCACCAGAAGAGGGAACACTGAAGCTTTCTTT
CDR3aa: CASSFTRRGNTEAFF

j_gene: TRBJ2-3
v_gene: TRBV9
abundance: -
d_gene: -
CDR3nt: TGTGCCAGCAGCGTAGGGTCGGCCCTAGGGGTCAAAGATACGCAGTATTTT
CDR3aa: CASSVGSALGVKDTQYF

j_gene: TRBJ2-1
v_gene: TRBV9
abundance: -
d_gene: TRBD1
CDR3nt: TGTGCCAGCAGCGCGATCCTAGGACAGGGGTTGTTCTTC
CDR3aa: CASSAILGQGLFF

j_gene: TRBJ1-5
v_gene: TRBV28
abundance: -
d_gene: -
CDR3nt: TGTGCCAGCAGGTCTATCAGGGGAAATCAGCCCCAGCATTTT
CDR3aa: CASRSIRGNQPQHF

j_gene: TRBJ2-1
v_gene: TRBV7-9
abundance: -
d_gene: TRBD1
CDR3nt: TGTGCCAGCAGGGGACAGGACGTATACAATGAGCAGTTCTTC
CDR3aa: CASRGQDVYNEQFF

j_gene: TRBJ1-2
v_gene: TRBV14
abundance: -
d_gene: TRBD1
CDR3nt: TGTGCCAGCAGCCAAGAGCCGGACAGGGGGCGAGATGGCTACACCTTC
CDR3aa: CASSQEPDRGRDGYTF

j_gene: TRBJ2-2
v_gene: TRBV7-9
abundance: -
d_gene: -
CDR3nt: TGTGCCAGCAGCTACGGTTTTTTGAACACCGGGGAGCTGTTTTTT
CDR3aa: CASSYGFLNTGELFF

j_gene: TRBJ2-5
v_gene: TRBV7-3
abundance: few
d_gene: -
CDR3nt: TGTGCCAGCAGCTTTGCTCCCGGGAGTGAGGAGACCCAGTACTTC
CDR3aa: CASSFAPGSEETQYF

j_gene: TRBJ2-2
v_gene: TRBV7-7
abundance: -
d_gene: TRBD2
CDR3nt: TGTGCTAGCAGCTTACTAGCGACCACCGGGGAGCTGTTTTTT
CDR3aa: CASSLLATTGELFF

j_gene: TRBJ1-5
v_gene: TRBV9
abundance: -
d_gene: -
CDR3nt: TGTGCCAGCAGCCGGGGGACTTCTAGCAATCAGCCCCAGCATTTT
CDR3aa: CASSRGTSSNQPQHF

j_gene: TRBJ2-6
v_gene: TRBV28
abundance: -
d_gene: TRBD2
CDR3nt: TGTGCCAGCAGTTCCATGACTAGCGGGTGGTCTGGGGCCAACGTCCTGACTTTC
CDR3aa: CASSSMTSGWSGANVLTF

j_gene: TRBJ2-3
v_gene: TRBV11-1
abundance: -
d_gene: TRBD2
CDR3nt: TGTGCCAGCAGGGGGGTGACTAGCGGTCCAGATACGCAGTATTTT
CDR3aa: CASRGVTSGPDTQYF

j_gene: TRBJ1-2
v_gene: TRBV7-3
abundance: -
d_gene: -
CDR3nt: TGTGCCAGCAGCTCGGGAGACGAAGGCTACACCTTC
CDR3aa: CASSSGDEGYTF

j_gene: TRBJ2-3
v_gene: TRBV20-1
abundance: -
d_gene: -
CDR3nt: TGCAGTGTCAGGGCACCAGATACGCAGTATTTT
CDR3aa: CSVRAPDTQYF

j_gene: TRBJ2-6
v_gene: TRBV30
abundance: many
d_gene: TRBD1
CDR3nt: TGTGCCTGGGGGGGATACAGGGGGAACTCTGGGGCCAACGTCCTGACTTTC
CDR3aa: CAWGGYRGNSGANVLTF

j_gene: TRBJ2-7
v_gene: TRBV28
abundance: -
d_gene: TRBD2
CDR3nt: TGTGCCAGCAGCCTTGAACTAGCGGGAAGATACGAGCAGTACTTC
CDR3aa: CASSLELAGRYEQYF

j_gene: TRBJ2-5
v_gene: TRBV13
abundance: -
d_gene: -
CDR3nt: TGTGCCAGCAGCTTAGCGTTGGGGGGGCCTCAAGAGACCCAGTACTTC
CDR3aa: CASSLALGGPQETQYF

j_gene: TRBJ2-2
v_gene: TRBV7-7
abundance: -
d_gene: -
CDR3nt: TGTGCTAGCAGCTTGCGGCAGAACACCGGGGAGCTGTTTTTT
CDR3aa: CASSLRQNTGELFF

j_gene: TRBJ1-2
v_gene: TRBV6-1
abundance: -
d_gene: -
CDR3nt: TGTGCCAGTGGGCGATCCTATGGCTACACCTTC
CDR3aa: CASGRSYGYTF

j_gene: TRBJ1-3
v_gene: TRBV6-1
abundance: -
d_gene: -
CDR3nt: TGTGCCAGCAGAGACACCCGCTCTGGAAACACCATATATTTT
CDR3aa: CASRDTRSGNTIYF

j_gene: TRBJ1-3
v_gene: TRBV5-1
abundance: -
d_gene: TRBD1
CDR3nt: TGCGCCAGCAGCCAGCAGGCAGGGGGGTTATCTGGAAACACCATATATTTT
CDR3aa: CASSQQAGGLSGNTIYF

j_gene: TRBJ2-4
v_gene: TRBV15
abundance: -
d_gene: TRBD2
CDR3nt: TGTGCCACCACTAGCGGGATGGACATTCAGTACTTC
CDR3aa: CATTSGMDIQYF

j_gene: TRBJ2-7
v_gene: TRBV28
abundance: medium-sized
d_gene: -
CDR3nt: TGTGCCAGCAGTTCCCAACAGGGATGGGACCCCTACGAGCAGTACTTC
CDR3aa: CASSSQQGWDPYEQYF

j_gene: TRBJ2-1
v_gene: TRBV30
abundance: few
d_gene: TRBD2
CDR3nt: TGTGCCTGGAGTTTCCTCCCGGGACTAGCGGGAGTCAATGAGCAGTTCTTC
CDR3aa: CAWSFLPGLAGVNEQFF

j_gene: TRBJ2-7
v_gene: TRBV28
abundance: -
d_gene: TRBD2
CDR3nt: TGTGCCACCCGGGGAGCGGGAGTCCCCTCCTACGAGCAGTACTTC
CDR3aa: CATRGAGVPSYEQYF

j_gene: TRBJ2-7
v_gene: TRBV27
abundance: -
d_gene: TRBD1
CDR3nt: TGTGCCAGCAGTTTAGTAACAGGGGCGTACGAGCAGTACTTC
CDR3aa: CASSLVTGAYEQYF

j_gene: TRBJ2-6
v_gene: TRBV7-3
abundance: -
d_gene: -
CDR3nt: TGTGCCAGCAGCCAAATCTCTGGGGCCAACGTCCTGACTTTC
CDR3aa: CASSQISGANVLTF

j_gene: TRBJ1-1
v_gene: TRBV7-9
abundance: -
d_gene: -
CDR3nt: TGTGCCAGCAGCCCGAGACAGGCTAACGTGAACACTGAAGCTTTCTTT
CDR3aa: CASSPRQANVNTEAFF

j_gene: TRBJ1-4
v_gene: TRBV5-5
abundance: -
d_gene: TRBD1
CDR3nt: TGTGCCAGTACCCGACAGGGATCAGATGAAAAACTGTTTTTT
CDR3aa: CASTRQGSDEKLFF